The source of this T cell receptor beta chain is a study of OX40 agonist ivuxolimab in advanced cancers. Study-level findings and limits: Some nonresponders also had low normalized T-cell clonal expansion. People who partly responded at 0.1-3.0 mg/kg had some of the least clonal expansion seen.

The repertoire was sequenced with immunoSEQ multiplex PCR; TCRdb's copy has only in-frame clones and lacks some. The sample has fewer than 90,000 clones; around 87% are singletons. To note about this clone: Its antigen remains unidentified.

Per germline, CDR1 LGHNT and CDR2 FRNRAP. V dropped 7 bases and J dropped 4; count of bases not matched to a gene: 7. This CDR3 is 15 amino acids long. This TCR was sampled from an adult with an advanced solid tumor such as melanoma, head and neck, liver or kidney cancer. This rearrangement joins TRBV12-5 to TRBJ2-1, with 10 bases lining up with TRBD2. Specimen: CD4+ or CD8+ T cells sorted from blood, collected in a trial of the OX40 agonist ivuxolimab. The CDR3 bases are TGTGCTAGTGAACCTAGCGGGAGCCCTTACAATGAGCAGTTCTTC. Protein sequence: CASEPSGSPYNEQFF.